This TCR beta chain was sequenced during a study of shared T cell receptors in the human thymus (dated by TCRdb to about 2021). General notes on the study: The study examined how self-reactive, shared T-cell receptor alpha chains are generated in the human thymus.

The CDR3 covers 15 residues, taking in both the cysteine and the phenylalanine. Only the CDR3 portion is preserved as DNA: 45 bases, with reading frame beginning at the first base. The germline V gene (reference sequence) supplies CDR1 SEHNR and CDR2 FQNEAQ. V is reduced by 3 bases and J by 4 bases, leaving a spacing of 15 bases between them. Receptor amplification or capture employed the immunoSEQ multiplex PCR assay. This immuneACCESS table, as held by TCRdb, lists in-frame sequences with V and J called but not all clones. Of the missing ones, under half trace to an unresolved V gene in checked studies; the others have no known cause. Present in this sample are hundreds of thousands of clones, around 87% of which were seen just once. The top ten hold over 0.008% of the sample. Of note for this clone: What antigen it recognizes has not been identified. Base qualities were left out, and no much larger clone turns up one base away.

These data were likewise used in another study, on human thymus T cells. As the second study states: The donors were immunologically healthy infants in Finland who had open corrective cardiac surgery for congenital heart defects. Thymus tissue was obtained as surgical resects removed during corrective cardiac surgery. Biased V and J gene segment usage appeared to be present in both thymic and peripheral blood repertoires. According to the related research, thymic TCR repertoires were highly overlapping among unrelated individuals. TCR alpha and beta repertoires from about 8 infant thymus samples and a few related peripheral blood samples were characterized in the study. The cohort included more than five male and a couple of female infants, with donor ages spanning 7 to 244 days. Thymocytes were mechanically released from the tissue and were stored as pellets of 10-30 million cells at -70 degrees C. A QIAsymphony instrument was used to extract genomic DNA from the frozen cell pellets. The immunoSEQ multiplex PCR assay was used to amplify the TCRB and TCRAD loci from a standardized amount of quality-controlled genomic DNA. The amplicons spanned the V(D)J region and were long enough to cover the CDR3 and allow V and J genes to be identified. The amplicons were sequenced on an Illumina platform via the commercial immunoSEQ service. Primer bias and sequencing errors were corrected as previously described, and TCRAD and TCRB definitions were based on the IMGT database. Analysis of the repertoires was done with immunoSEQ Analyzer 3.0 and VDJTools and included basic statistics, V/J segment usage, diversity estimates, rarefaction and pairwise overlap. Diversity was estimated with Chao1, ChaoE, Efron-Thisted, Shannon and inverse Simpson indices, and also on datasets down-sampled to the smallest sample. Repertoire overlap used strict matching of CDR3 nucleotide sequence, V gene and J gene, with Jaccard-based multidimensional scaling clustering. On average, around 780,000 unique TCRB clonotypes were obtained from thymus samples, compared with 65,000 to 90,000 from blood samples.

The chain couples TRBV7-9 to TRBJ1-2; no D gene is confidently identified. The sample was thymocytes. This clonotype originated in a boy under two years old with a congenital heart defect. Donor details come from another sample of the same person, matched by shared clones. The CDR3: CASSFEAQGSYGYTF. The sequenced DNA is TGTGCCAGCAGCTTTGAGGCTCAAGGATCCTATGGCTACACCTTC.